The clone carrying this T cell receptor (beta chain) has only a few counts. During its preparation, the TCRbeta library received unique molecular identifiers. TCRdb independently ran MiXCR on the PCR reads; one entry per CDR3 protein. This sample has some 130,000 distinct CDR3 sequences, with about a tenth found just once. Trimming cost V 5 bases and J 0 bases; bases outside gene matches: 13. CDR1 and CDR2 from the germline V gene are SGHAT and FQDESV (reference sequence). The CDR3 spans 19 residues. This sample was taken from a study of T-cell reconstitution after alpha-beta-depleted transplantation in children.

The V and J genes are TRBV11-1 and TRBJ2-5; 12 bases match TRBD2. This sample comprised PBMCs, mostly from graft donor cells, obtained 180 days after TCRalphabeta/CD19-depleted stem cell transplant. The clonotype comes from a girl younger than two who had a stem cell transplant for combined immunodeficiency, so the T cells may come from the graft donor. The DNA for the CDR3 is TGTGCCAGCAGCACAAGAACCGGGACTAGCGGGCAGTACCAAGAGACCCAGTACTTC. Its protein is CASSTRTGTSGQYQETQYF.